What follows are 23 T cell receptor beta chains derived from one specimen sequenced in a study of cytomegalovirus exposure and HLA in healthy donors. Data came from immunoSEQ multiplex PCR; TCRdb stores just in-frame clones and leaves some out. The sample gives 120,000 to 150,000 clones, roughly four fifths of which show up once; 1.4% is in the top ten. Sequencing input: PBMCs. The receptors stem from a young woman in good health and CMV-seronegative.

This clone was counted a few times. This chain links TRBV19 with TRBJ1-5, with 7 positions matching TRBD1. Germline V gene lookup returns CDR1 LNHDA and CDR2 SQIVND (reference sequence). V gave up 3 bases and J gave up 5 bases; unmatched junction bases: 7. The CDR3 is 15 amino acids. As DNA, the CDR3 is TGTGCCAGTAGTATTCCGGGACAGCGCCATCAGCCCCAGCATTTT. Its translation: CASSIPGQRHQPQHF.

V usage is TRBV5-1 and J usage is TRBJ2-3; D may be TRBD2 (7 bases). Germline CDR1 reads SGHRS; CDR2 reads YFSETQ. V was pared by 4 bases and J by 2 bases, with 20 bases between. The CDR3 contains 17 residues. The CDR3 here is CASSLGIGGALTDTQYF. The CDR3 DNA reads TGCGCCAGCAGCCTGGGGATTGGGGGGGCCCTCACAGATACGCAGTATTTT. Filled out from reference TRBV5-1 and TRBJ2-3, the complete variable domain reads KAGVTQTPRYLIKTRGQQVTLSCSPISGHRSVSWYQQTPGQGLQFLFEYFSETQRNKGNFPGRFSGRQFSNSRSEMNVSTLELGDSALYLCASSLGIGGALTDTQYFGPGTRLTVL.

The rearrangement uses TRBV7-2 and TRBJ1-4; a possible D gene is TRBD1 (6 bases). Germline V gene lookup returns CDR1 SGHTA and CDR2 FQGNSA. V lost 3 bases and J 3 bases, leaving 8 bases between the germline ends. This CDR3 has 14 residues. The CDR3 DNA follows: TGTGCCAGCAGCTTGGACAGAGCTAATGAAAAACTGTTTTTT. It yields the protein CASSLDRANEKLFF.

V gene TRBV19 combines with J gene TRBJ2-2; 7 nucleotides agree with TRBD2. CDR1 LNHDA and CDR2 SQIVND come from the germline V gene (reference sequence). The CDR3 sequence is 16 residues long. V dropped 5 bases and J dropped 6; count of bases not matched to a gene: 12. The CDR3 protein is CASSPPGLSSAGELFF. For the CDR3, the DNA is TGTGCCAGTAGTCCCCCGGGACTAAGCTCGGCCGGGGAGCTGTTTTTT. Variable domain in full (rest from reference TRBV19 and TRBJ2-2): DGGITQSPKYLFRKEGQNVTLSCEQNLNHDAMYWYRQDPGQGLRLIYYSQIVNDFQKGDIAEGYSVSREKKESFPLTVTSAQKNPTAFYLCASSPPGLSSAGELFFGEGSRLTVL.

The chain is built from TRBV5-1 and TRBJ1-1; D possibly corresponds to TRBD1 (5 bases). CDR3 length equals 13 residues. The V gene lost 4 bases and the J gene lost 4 bases, with 11 bases spanning the gap. Germline lookup yields CDR1 SGHRS and CDR2 YFSETQ. The CDR3 loop reads CASSRGTATEAFF. As DNA, the CDR3 is TGCGCCAGCAGCCGGGGGACGGCCACTGAAGCTTTCTTT.

The chain has TRBV7-2 and TRBJ1-4, with TRBD1 matching 8 bases. This CDR3 is 14 amino acids long. Germline CDR1 SGHTA, CDR2 FQGNSA. The ends lost 5 bases at V and 10 bases at J; junction bases unmatched: 9. DNA of the CDR3: TGTGCCAGCAGCCCGACAGGGGCGCGTGCAAAACTGTTTTTT. It translates to CASSPTGARAKLFF.

This clone turned up a few times. The chain recombines TRBV2 with TRBJ1-6; maybe TRBD1 (6 bases). This CDR3 is built from 14 residues. The germline CDR1 and CDR2 sequences are SNHLY and FYNNEI. The V end lost 5 bases, the J end lost 7 bases, and 12 bases lay between the germline ends. The CDR3 DNA is TGTGCCAGCAGTCCCAGGGGTGGGAATTCACCCCTCCACTTT. This translates into CASSPRGGNSPLHF.

The rearrangement uses TRBV29-1 and TRBJ2-5; a possible D gene is TRBD2 (5 bases). V was pared by 7 bases and J by 1 base, with 13 bases between. The CDR3 extends over 13 amino acids. CDR1 and CDR2 from the germline V gene are SQVTM and ANQGSEA. The DNA of the CDR3 is TGCAGCGCCCGCGTGGGGAGCCAAGAGACCCAGTACTTC. It encodes CSARVGSQETQYF.

CDR3 in amino acids: CASSSGHNYGYTF. As DNA, the CDR3 is TGTGCCAGCAGCTCAGGACATAACTATGGCTACACCTTC. The chain recombines TRBV11-1 with TRBJ1-2; the D gene is possibly TRBD1 (5 bases). Trimming removed 4 bases at V and 1 base at J, with 7 bases between. Looked up from germline, CDR1 is SGHAT and CDR2 is FQDESV (reference sequence). CDR3 size: 13 residues.

The chain employs TRBV6-1 and TRBJ1-2, with D possibly matching TRBD1 (6 bases). With 4 bases removed from V and 1 base from J, the gap between germline ends came to 16 bases. The CDR3 sequence is 16 residues long. Germline V gene sequence: CDR1 MNHNS, CDR2 SASEGT. In DNA form, the CDR3 reads TGTGCCAGCAGTGCCCATGACAGGTTCCTTAACTATGGCTACACCTTC. Protein product: CASSAHDRFLNYGYTF.

This clone showed up just once. This chain connects TRBV5-4 to TRBJ2-5; TRBD2 aligns across 9 bases. The germline CDR1 and CDR2 sequences are SGHNT and YYREEE (reference sequence). The junction had 11 bases not matched to a gene; V was cut back by 4 bases and J by 1 base. The CDR3 covers 17 residues. CDR3: CASSPPRGRGGQETQYF. As DNA, the CDR3 is TGTGCCAGCAGCCCCCCGAGGGGGCGGGGGGGCCAAGAGACCCAGTACTTC.

The V gene is TRBV29-1, the J gene TRBJ1-2; tentatively, D is TRBD1 (6 bases). The CDR3 has 12 residues. The germline V gene has CDR1 SQVTM and CDR2 ANQGSEA. V was shortened by 6 bases and J by 3 bases, with 11 bases between the two germline ends. As DNA, the CDR3 is TGCAGCGTCTCCGGACAGTACTATGGCTACACCTTC. It encodes CSVSGQYYGYTF. The full variable domain, its missing parts supplied by reference TRBV29-1 and TRBJ1-2, is SAVISQKPSRDICQRGTSLTIQCQVDSQVTMMFWYRQQPGQSLTLIATANQGSEATYESGFVIDKFPISRPNLTFSTLTVSNMSPEDSSIYLCSVSGQYYGYTFGSGTRLTVV.

The V gene is TRBV20-1, the J gene TRBJ2-1, with 9 bases fitting TRBD1. CDR3 length equals 11 residues. The germline CDR1 and CDR2 sequences are DFQATT and SNEGSKA (reference sequence). The V and J ends lost 4 bases and 16 bases, in that order; junction bases with no gene match: 8. This CDR3 reads CSATRDRDAFF. The CDR3, as DNA: TGCAGTGCTACTAGGGACAGGGACGCTTTCTTC.

The chain recombines TRBV2 with TRBJ2-2; D ambiguous. The germline V and J ends were trimmed by 4 bases and 1 base, with 10 bases remaining between them. Germline V CDR1 and CDR2: SNHLY, FYNNEI. The length of the CDR3 is 15 residues. CDR3 residues: CASSVEYRNTGELFF. The CDR3 DNA sequence: TGTGCCAGCAGTGTAGAGTATCGGAACACCGGGGAGCTGTTTTTT.

The genes are TRBV6-5 and TRBJ1-3; 9 bases match TRBD1. The CDR3 is made up of 13 amino acids. Trimming at V came to 10 bases and at J to 3 bases, leaving 4 bases not matched to a gene. Germline V gives CDR1 MNHEY, CDR2 SVGAGI. CDR3 protein: CAIDRGYGNTIYF. DNA of the CDR3: TGTGCCATCGACAGGGGGTATGGAAACACCATATATTTT.

The chain recombines TRBV5-1 with TRBJ2-7; 14 positions match TRBD2. Germline CDR1 reads SGHRS; CDR2 reads YFSETQ. The CDR3 is made up of 19 amino acids. Trimming took 3 bases from V and 0 from J; bases not matched to a gene: 11. DNA for the CDR3: TGCGCCAGCAGCTGGAGACCGGGACTAGCGGGGGAAAGCTCCTACGAGCAGTACTTC. It encodes CASSWRPGLAGESSYEQYF.

There are a few counts of this clone. The chain joins TRBV5-1 to TRBJ2-7, with D perhaps TRBD1 (6 bases). Germline V CDR1 and CDR2: SGHRS, YFSETQ. V lost 0 bases and J lost 3, with 10 bases in between. The CDR3 is 14 amino acids. The CDR3 region is CASSLGQDIYEQYF. The DNA of the CDR3 is TGCGCCAGCAGCTTGGGACAGGATATCTACGAGCAGTACTTC. Combining the CDR3 with reference TRBV5-1 and TRBJ2-7 gives the whole variable domain KAGVTQTPRYLIKTRGQQVTLSCSPISGHRSVSWYQQTPGQGLQFLFEYFSETQRNKGNFPGRFSGRQFSNSRSEMNVSTLELGDSALYLCASSLGQDIYEQYFGPGTRLTVT.

Only a few counts were recorded for this clone. This rearrangement joins TRBV11-3 to TRBJ1-6, with a possible D match to TRBD1 (5 bases). Germline CDR1 reads SGHNT; CDR2 reads YENEEA. Trimming removed 5 bases from V and 7 bases from J, with 9 bases in between. This CDR3 spans 13 amino acids. The CDR3 loop is CASSRNRNSPLHF. CDR3 nucleotides: TGTGCCAGCAGCCGAAACAGGAATTCACCCCTCCACTTT.

V and J are TRBV4-1 and TRBJ1-5; 9 nucleotides line up with TRBD1. This CDR3 spans 14 amino acids. Germline V gene lookup returns CDR1 MGHRA and CDR2 YSYEKL. Trimming took 8 bases from V and 7 from J; bases not matched to a gene: 9. This CDR3 reads CASRRTGGGQPQHF. The CDR3 coding sequence is TGCGCCAGCCGTCGTACAGGGGGCGGGCAGCCCCAGCATTTT.

This CDR3 is CASSLATSGWETQYF. CDR3 in DNA: TGCGCCAGCAGCTTGGCTACGTCGGGGTGGGAGACCCAGTACTTC. The chain employs TRBV5-1 and TRBJ2-5; TRBD2 is a possible D gene (5 bases). V was clipped by 0 bases and J by 5 bases, with 14 bases between them. The CDR3 is 15 residues long. The germline gives CDR1 SGHRS, CDR2 YFSETQ.

The chain recombines TRBV29-1 with TRBJ2-1; possible D gene TRBD1, 8 bases. CDR3 length equals 13 residues. CDR1 and CDR2 from the germline V gene are SQVTM and ANQGSEA. Here the CDR3 DNA reads TGCAGTTTACACAGGGGGGGTTACAATGAGCAGTTCTTC. Encoded protein: CSLHRGGYNEQFF.

J is TRBJ1-4 and V is TRBV30; 8 bases fit TRBD1. From germline, CDR1 is GTSNPN and CDR2 SVGIG (reference sequence). The CDR3 loop spans 15 amino acids. J was trimmed by 2 bases and V by 2 bases; bases with no gene match: 4. The CDR3 DNA reads TGTGCCTGGAGTACCCGACAGGGGACTAATGAAAAACTGTTTTTT. Protein sequence: CAWSTRQGTNEKLFF.

The rearrangement joins TRBV28 to TRBJ1-4; a weak D match, TRBD1 (6 bases). Germline CDR1 is MDHEN and CDR2 is SYDVKM. Trimming took off 3 bases at V and 2 bases at J, with 10 bases between the two ends. This CDR3 contains 15 residues. The CDR3 loop is CASSFFTGTNEKLFF. CDR3 nucleotides: TGTGCCAGCAGTTTCTTCACAGGGACTAATGAAAAACTGTTTTTT. Full variable domain (remainder filled in from reference TRBV28 and TRBJ1-4): DVKVTQSSRYLVKRTGEKVFLECVQDMDHENMFWYRQDPGLGLRLIYFSYDVKMKEKGDIPEGYSVSREKKERFSLILESASTNQTSMYLCASSFFTGTNEKLFFGSGTQLSVL.